These 15 T cell receptor beta chains originate from one sample sequenced in a study of shared clonotypes between healthy human individuals. Assay: immunoSEQ multiplex PCR; the TCRdb copy retains only in-frame clones and omits some. Of a few million clones listed, around nine tenths are singletons. Material: naive CD4+ T cells sorted from blood. Noted subset: CD45RA+ positively selected. These receptors were collected from a man aged 18 to 30 in good health.

This sequence joins TRBV5-4 and TRBJ2-7, with a tentative D call TRBD2 (6 bases). The CDR3 length is 15 residues. V was cut by 1 base and J by 0 bases, with 11 bases left in between. Germline values: CDR1 SGHNT, CDR2 YYREEE (reference sequence). CDR3 loop: CASSLSAGSSYEQYF. The CDR3 bases are TGTGCCAGCAGCTTGTCGGCGGGAAGCTCCTACGAGCAGTACTTC.

The chain is built from TRBV6-5 and TRBJ2-2, with D possibly matching TRBD2 (5 bases). V was cut by 5 bases and J by 3 bases, with 10 bases left in between. This CDR3 spans 14 amino acids. Germline CDR1 reads MNHEY; CDR2 reads SVGAGI. The CDR3, as DNA: TGTGCCAGCAGTAATCGGGGAGACACCGGGGAGCTGTTTTTT. This encodes CASSNRGDTGELFF.

This rearrangement joins TRBV6-1 to TRBJ1-5; 7 nucleotides agree with TRBD1. Germline V gives CDR1 MNHNS, CDR2 SASEGT. V lost 1 base to trimming and J lost 6 bases; unmatched junction nucleotides: 6. The CDR3 sequence is 15 residues long. This CDR3 is CASSEVRGGGQPQHF. Here the CDR3 DNA reads TGTGCCAGCAGTGAAGTCAGGGGGGGTGGTCAGCCCCAGCATTTT.

The V call is TRBV19, the J call TRBJ2-5, with D perhaps matching TRBD1 (5 bases). CDR3 length equals 15 residues. V shed 3 bases and J shed 2 bases, with 13 bases lying between them. Germline assignment: CDR1 LNHDA and CDR2 SQIVND (reference sequence). The CDR3 protein is CASSILGQGQETQYF. The CDR3 coding sequence is TGTGCCAGTAGTATCTTAGGTCAGGGACAAGAGACCCAGTACTTC. Combining the CDR3 with reference TRBV19 and TRBJ2-5 gives the whole variable domain DGGITQSPKYLFRKEGQNVTLSCEQNLNHDAMYWYRQDPGQGLRLIYYSQIVNDFQKGDIAEGYSVSREKKESFPLTVTSAQKNPTAFYLCASSILGQGQETQYFGPGTRLLVL.

The rearrangement joins TRBV2 to TRBJ2-1; D is unclear. The germline V and J ends were trimmed by 8 bases and 0 bases, with 11 bases remaining between them. Germline loops: CDR1 SNHLY, CDR2 FYNNEI. The CDR3 runs 14 residues. CDR3 sequence reads: CASGIGPSYNEQFF. The CDR3 DNA sequence: TGTGCCAGCGGTATAGGCCCCTCCTACAATGAGCAGTTCTTC.

The gene calls are TRBV27 and TRBJ2-2; D possibly corresponds to TRBD2 (6 bases). V dropped 7 bases and J dropped 6 bases, with 12 bases sitting between them. Germline V CDR1 and CDR2: MNHEY, SMNVEV (reference sequence). The CDR3 runs 13 residues. The CDR3 here is CASTPWGAGELFF. The CDR3 region has the DNA TGTGCCAGCACCCCGTGGGGGGCCGGGGAGCTGTTTTTT.

The chain couples TRBV11-2 to TRBJ2-5; 7 bases are shared with TRBD2. Germline CDR1 is SGHAT and CDR2 is FQNNGV. V lost 3 bases, J lost 2 bases, and 6 bases stayed unmatched. CDR3 length: 15 amino acids. CDR3 in DNA: TGTGCCAGCAGCTTGATCTGGGGGGGACAAGAGACCCAGTACTTC. Translation: CASSLIWGGQETQYF.

The J gene is TRBJ1-6, the V gene TRBV18, with D unclear. Germline lookup yields CDR1 KGHSH and CDR2 LQKENI. V lost 6 bases and J 7 bases, leaving 10 bases between the germline ends. The CDR3 runs 13 residues. The CDR3 sequence: CASSPLENSPLHF. DNA for the CDR3: TGTGCCAGCTCGCCCCTGGAGAATTCACCCCTCCACTTT.

This clone was observed a single time. The chain has TRBV18 and TRBJ1-2, with D hard to call. Germline V lookup: CDR1 KGHSH, CDR2 LQKENI. Trimming removed 3 bases at V and 0 bases at J, with 14 bases between. This CDR3 is 16 amino acids long. In nucleotides, the CDR3 is TGTGCCAGCTCACCGGCCCCAGGCCCGTCTAACTATGGCTACACCTTC. Its translation is CASSPAPGPSNYGYTF.

This sequence joins TRBV7-9 and TRBJ2-3; D remains unclear. The CDR3 runs 13 residues. Germline-derived CDR1 and CDR2 are SEHNR and FQNEAQ (reference sequence). The V gene lost 5 bases and the J gene lost 6 bases, with 12 bases spanning the gap. The chain's CDR3 is CASSRPLLDTQYF. The CDR3 DNA follows: TGTGCCAGCAGCCGTCCCCTCCTTGATACGCAGTATTTT.

This chain connects TRBV28 to TRBJ2-5; D might be TRBD1 (6 bases). Germline CDR1 and CDR2: MDHEN and SYDVKM. V shed 7 bases and J shed 7 bases, with 16 bases lying between them. The CDR3 spans 13 residues. CDR3 protein: CASTPQGSATQYF. CDR3 DNA sequence: TGTGCCAGCACCCCCCAGGGGTCTGCGACCCAGTACTTC.

The chain recombines TRBV30 with TRBJ2-1; tentatively, D is TRBD2 (5 bases). CDR3 size: 12 residues. Germline V lookup: CDR1 GTSNPN, CDR2 SVGIG (reference sequence). The ends were cut back, 3 bases at V and 6 bases at J, with 9 bases in the middle. The CDR3 here is CAWSRGGNEQFF. DNA for the CDR3: TGTGCCTGGAGCCGTGGAGGCAATGAGCAGTTCTTC.

In this sample, this clone turned up a few times. The chain links TRBV6-5 to TRBJ1-5; the D is unclear. The germline V gene has CDR1 MNHEY and CDR2 SVGAGI. The V end lost 0 bases, the J end lost 5 bases, and 14 bases lay between the germline ends. The CDR3 is made up of 16 amino acids. CDR3 DNA: TGTGCCAGCAGTTACTCGATCAATCAAGGAGATCAGCCCCAGCATTTT. Protein product: CASSYSINQGDQPQHF.

J is TRBJ2-7 and V is TRBV9; D is possibly TRBD2 (5 bases). Trimming removed 0 bases from V and 3 bases from J, with 13 bases in between. Germline V gene sequence: CDR1 SGDLS, CDR2 YYNGEE. The CDR3 extends over 15 amino acids. The CDR3 sequence is CASSVEGKRSYEQYF. The CDR3 DNA reads as TGTGCCAGCAGCGTAGAAGGAAAGCGGAGCTACGAGCAGTACTTC.

The chain uses TRBV6-5 and TRBJ1-1; unclear D gene. The CDR3 sequence is 15 residues long. Trimming took off 0 bases at V and 1 base at J, with 9 bases between the two ends. Per the germline V gene, CDR1 is MNHEY and CDR2 is SVGAGI. DNA of the CDR3: TGTGCCAGCAGTTACTCCGAGGTCACGAACACTGAAGCTTTCTTT. This encodes CASSYSEVTNTEAFF.